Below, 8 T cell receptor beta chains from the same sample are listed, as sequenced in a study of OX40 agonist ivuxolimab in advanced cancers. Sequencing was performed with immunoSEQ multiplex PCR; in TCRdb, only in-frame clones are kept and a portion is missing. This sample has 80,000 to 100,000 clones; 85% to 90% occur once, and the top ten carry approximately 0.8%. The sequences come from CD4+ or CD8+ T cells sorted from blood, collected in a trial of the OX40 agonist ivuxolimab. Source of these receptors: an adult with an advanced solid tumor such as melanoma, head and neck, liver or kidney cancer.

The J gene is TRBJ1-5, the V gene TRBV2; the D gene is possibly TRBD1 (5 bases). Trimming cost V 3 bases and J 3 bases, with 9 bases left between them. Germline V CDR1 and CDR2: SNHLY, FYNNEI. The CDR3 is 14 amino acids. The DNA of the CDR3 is TGTGCCAGCAGTGATGGCAGGGCCAATCAGCCCCAGCATTTT. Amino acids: CASSDGRANQPQHF.

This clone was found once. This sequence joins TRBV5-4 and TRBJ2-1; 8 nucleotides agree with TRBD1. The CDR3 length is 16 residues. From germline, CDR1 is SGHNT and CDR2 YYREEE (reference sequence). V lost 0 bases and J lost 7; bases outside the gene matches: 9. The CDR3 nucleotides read TGTGCCAGCAGCTTGGTGGGCCAGGGGGCGAGAAATGAGCAGTTCTTC. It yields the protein CASSLVGQGARNEQFF. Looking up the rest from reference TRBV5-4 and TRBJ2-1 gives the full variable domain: ETGVTQSPTHLIKTRGQQVTLRCSSQSGHNTVSWYQQALGQGPQFIFQYYREEENGRGNFPPRFSGLQFPNYSSELNVNALELDDSALYLCASSLVGQGARNEQFFGPGTRLTVL.

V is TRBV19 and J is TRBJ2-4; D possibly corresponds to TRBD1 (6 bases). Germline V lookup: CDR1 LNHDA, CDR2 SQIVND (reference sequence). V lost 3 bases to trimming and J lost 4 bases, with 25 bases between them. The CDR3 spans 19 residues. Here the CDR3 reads CASSITGPQGSVSKNIQYF. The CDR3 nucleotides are TGTGCCAGTAGTATTACCGGACCGCAGGGGTCGGTCTCGAAAAACATTCAGTACTTC.

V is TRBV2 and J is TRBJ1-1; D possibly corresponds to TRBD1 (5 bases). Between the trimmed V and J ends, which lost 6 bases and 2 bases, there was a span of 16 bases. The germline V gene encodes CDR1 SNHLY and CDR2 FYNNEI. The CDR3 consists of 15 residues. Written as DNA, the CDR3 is TGTGCCAGCAGAGACCTGAGGGGCGTCAACACTGAAGCTTTCTTT. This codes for CASRDLRGVNTEAFF.

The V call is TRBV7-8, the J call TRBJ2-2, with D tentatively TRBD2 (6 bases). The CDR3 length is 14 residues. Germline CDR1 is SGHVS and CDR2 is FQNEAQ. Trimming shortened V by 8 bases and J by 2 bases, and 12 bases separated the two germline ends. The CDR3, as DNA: TGTGCCAGCGGGGTCGGGACTAACACCGGGGAGCTGTTTTTT. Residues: CASGVGTNTGELFF.

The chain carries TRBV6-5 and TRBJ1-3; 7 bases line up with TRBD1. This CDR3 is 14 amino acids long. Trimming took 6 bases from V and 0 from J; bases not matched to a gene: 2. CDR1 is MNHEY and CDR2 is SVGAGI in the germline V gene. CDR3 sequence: CASRTGSSGNTIYF. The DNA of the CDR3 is TGTGCCAGCAGGACAGGGAGCTCTGGAAACACCATATATTTT.

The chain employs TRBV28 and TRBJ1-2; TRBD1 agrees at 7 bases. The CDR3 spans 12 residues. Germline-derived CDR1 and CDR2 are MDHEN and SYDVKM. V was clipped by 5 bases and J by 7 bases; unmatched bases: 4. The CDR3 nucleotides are TGTGCCAGCAGTGAGGGGGCGGGTGGCTACACCTTC. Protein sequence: CASSEGAGGYTF.

CDR3 region: CAWSRIGTGEQYF. CDR3 coding DNA: TGTGCCTGGAGTCGTATAGGAACGGGAGAGCAGTACTTC. The chain recombines TRBV30 with TRBJ2-7; D is possibly TRBD2 (5 bases). The germline gives CDR1 GTSNPN, CDR2 SVGIG (reference sequence). V was shortened by 2 bases and J by 7 bases, with 15 bases between the two germline ends. The CDR3 has 13 residues.